This passage covers 30 T cell receptor beta chains from one sample sequenced in a study of T cell responses to AZD1222 COVID-19 vaccine. The method was immunoSEQ multiplex PCR; TCRdb's version includes in-frame clones alone and lacks a portion of them. The profile covers approximately 150,000 clones, with about nine tenths appearing a single time and approximately 1.5% taken by the ten largest. The source was peripheral blood, collected on day 0 of AZD1222 vaccination. The receptors here all came from an adult in good health.

The V call is TRBV13, the J call TRBJ1-1, with D perhaps matching TRBD1 (6 bases). V was pared by 3 bases and J by 2 bases, with 13 bases between. The germline gives CDR1 PRHDT, CDR2 FYEKMQ (reference sequence). This CDR3 has 15 amino acids. As DNA, the CDR3 is TGTGCCAGCAGCTTCCGGCAGGGGACTAACACTGAAGCTTTCTTT. It is translated as CASSFRQGTNTEAFF.

This clone appeared once. This sequence joins TRBV6-5 and TRBJ1-4, with 7 bases that match TRBD1. Trimming cost V 6 bases and J 8 bases; bases outside gene matches: 9. The CDR3 has 14 amino acids. Germline V lookup: CDR1 MNHEY, CDR2 SVGAGI. CDR3 nucleotide sequence: TGTGCCAGCAGCCCGACAGGGTCTGGAGAAAAACTGTTTTTT. This gives the protein CASSPTGSGEKLFF.

The J gene is TRBJ2-5, the V gene TRBV2, with 9 bases aligning to TRBD1. Germline CDR1 reads SNHLY; CDR2 reads FYNNEI. This CDR3 is 16 amino acids long. J was trimmed by 5 bases and V by 5 bases; bases with no gene match: 12. CDR3 sequence: CASSKDRGGTGETQYF. The CDR3 DNA sequence: TGTGCCAGCAGTAAAGACAGGGGGGGGACGGGTGAGACCCAGTACTTC.

The chain carries TRBV5-6 and TRBJ1-6; a weak D match, TRBD1 (5 bases). The V and J ends lost 0 bases and 14 bases respectively, with 9 bases between them. The CDR3 sequence is 12 residues long. Looked up from germline, CDR1 is SGHDT and CDR2 is YYEEEE. CDR3 protein: CASSLAAGALHF. CDR3 DNA: TGTGCCAGCAGCTTGGCGGCGGGGGCCCTCCACTTT. The full variable domain, in which reference TRBV5-6 and TRBJ1-6 provide the parts outside the CDR3, is DAGVTQSPTHLIKTRGQQVTLRCSPKSGHDTVSWYQQALGQGPQFIFQYYEEEERQRGNFPDRFSGHQFPNYSSELNVNALLLGDSALYLCASSLAAGALHFGNGTRLTVT.

The V and J genes are TRBV5-6 and TRBJ2-7; 9 nucleotides agree with TRBD2. The germline V gene encodes CDR1 SGHDT and CDR2 YYEEEE. The CDR3 contains 17 residues. The J segment lost 3 bases and the V segment lost 3 bases, leaving 13 bases of the junction unmatched. As DNA, the CDR3 is TGTGCCAGCAGCTCAGGCTGGGCTAGCGGGGCCCTCTACGAGCAGTACTTC. Translating gives CASSSGWASGALYEQYF.

This clone was seen a handful of times. The chain couples TRBV5-5 to TRBJ1-5, with TRBD1 matching 11 bases. V was pared by 2 bases and J by 4 bases, with 2 bases of the junction left unmatched. Germline V gene sequence: CDR1 SGHKS, CDR2 YYEKEE (reference sequence). The CDR3 totals 15 residues. The CDR3 sequence: CASSLGTGGNQPQHF. DNA for the CDR3: TGTGCCAGCAGCTTAGGGACAGGGGGGAATCAGCCCCAGCATTTT.

The V call is TRBV13, the J call TRBJ2-1, with 8 nucleotides matching TRBD2. The CDR3 is made up of 15 amino acids. Losses at the gene ends were 5 bases for V and 8 bases for J; bases not matched to a gene: 11. In germline, CDR1 is PRHDT, CDR2 FYEKMQ (reference sequence). The CDR3 DNA reads TGTGCCAGCAGCCACGGGACTAGGAAGGGGGATGAGCAGTTCTTC. This sequence encodes CASSHGTRKGDEQFF.

This sequence joins TRBV15 and TRBJ1-2; the D is unclear. Trimming shortened V by 0 bases and J by 3 bases, and 8 bases separated the two germline ends. The V gene's germline CDR1 is LNHNV and CDR2 YYDKDF (reference sequence). The CDR3 has 14 residues. The CDR3 nucleotides are TGTGCCACCAGCAGAGATCAGACGGACTATGGCTACACCTTC. It yields the protein CATSRDQTDYGYTF.

The chain combines TRBV6-6 with TRBJ1-5, with 8 bases identical to TRBD1. Germline trimming cut 6 bases from V and 5 bases from J; bases unmatched to any gene: 9. There are 15 residues in the CDR3. Per the germline V gene, CDR1 is MNHNY and CDR2 is SVGAGI (reference sequence). DNA for the CDR3: TGTGCCAGCAGCCCCGGACAGGGAGCGGATCAGCCCCAGCATTTT. Protein product: CASSPGQGADQPQHF.

This clone was picked up a small number of times. This chain links TRBV29-1 with TRBJ2-3, with TRBD1 identical over 7 bases. V lost 5 bases and J lost 4; bases outside the gene matches: 3. Germline lookup yields CDR1 SQVTM and CDR2 ANQGSEA. The CDR3 covers 12 residues. The DNA for the CDR3 is TGCAGCGTTAACAGGGGACCAGATACGCAGTATTTT. Translation: CSVNRGPDTQYF.

In its sample, this clone was seen once. This sequence joins TRBV3-1 (or the pseudogene TRBV3-2) and TRBJ2-3, with D possibly being TRBD1 (6 bases). CDR3 length equals 16 residues. The V end lost 3 bases, the J end lost 1 base, and 14 bases lay between the germline ends. Per germline, CDR1 LGHDT and CDR2 YNNKEL (reference sequence). The CDR3 region is CASSHGQSPGTDTQYF. CDR3 DNA: TGTGCCAGCAGCCACGGACAGAGCCCTGGCACAGATACGCAGTATTTT.

CDR3 residues: CASSWTVNTGELFF. In DNA, the CDR3 is TGTGCCAGCAGCTGGACAGTGAACACCGGGGAGCTGTTTTTT. The chain uses TRBV7-2 and TRBJ2-2, with D possibly TRBD1 on 6 matching bases. V lost 4 bases and J 1 base, leaving 7 bases between the germline ends. The CDR3 runs 14 residues. Germline CDR1 and CDR2: SGHTA and FQGNSA. The full variable domain, its missing parts supplied by reference TRBV7-2 and TRBJ2-2, is GAGVSQSPSNKVTEKGKDVELRCDPISGHTALYWYRQSLGQGLEFLIYFQGNSAPDKSGLPSDRFSAERTGGSVSTLTIQRTQQEDSAVYLCASSWTVNTGELFFGEGSRLTVL.

V usage is TRBV28 and J usage is TRBJ2-1; D remains ambiguous. This CDR3 region has 13 residues. V was shortened by 5 bases and J by 3 bases, with 8 bases between the two germline ends. CDR1 MDHEN and CDR2 SYDVKM come from the germline V gene. CDR3 coding DNA: TGTGCCAGCAGTCCCCCAGTCTACAATGAGCAGTTCTTC. Protein: CASSPPVYNEQFF.

V and J are TRBV25-1 and TRBJ1-1, with TRBD1 as a possible D gene (6 bases). The length of the CDR3 is 16 residues. In germline, CDR1 is MGHDK, CDR2 SYGVNS. Deletions cut 4 bases from V and 4 bases from J, with 19 bases between. This CDR3 is CASSGPLTGRGTEAFF. The CDR3 nucleotides are TGTGCCAGCAGTGGCCCCCTCACAGGGAGGGGCACTGAAGCTTTCTTT.

This chain links TRBV15 with TRBJ1-2, with unresolved D. CDR3 length: 14 residues. CDR1 is LNHNV and CDR2 is YYDKDF in the germline V gene (reference sequence). With 1 base removed from V and 8 bases from J, the gap between germline ends came to 14 bases. The chain's CDR3 is CATSRGGQRGGYTF. CDR3 nucleotides: TGTGCCACCAGCAGAGGAGGCCAGCGCGGGGGCTACACCTTC.

This chain uses TRBV20-1 with TRBJ1-2; no clear D gene. The germline CDR1 and CDR2 sequences are DFQATT and SNEGSKA (reference sequence). CDR3 length: 11 amino acids. V gave up 6 bases and J gave up 6 bases, with 11 bases separating them. The CDR3 reads CSADGWDGYTF. CDR3 sequence (DNA): TGCAGTGCGGACGGCTGGGATGGCTACACCTTC.

V usage is TRBV29-1 and J usage is TRBJ1-3; D gene unclear. The CDR3 is 11 amino acids. Per germline, CDR1 SQVTM and CDR2 ANQGSEA. V lost 0 bases and J 7 bases, leaving 4 bases between the germline ends. CDR3 protein: CSVEDRNTIYF. The CDR3 DNA reads as TGCAGCGTTGAAGATCGGAACACCATATATTTT.

V gene TRBV5-1 combines with J gene TRBJ2-5, with D maybe TRBD2 (5 bases). V lost 3 bases, J lost 5 bases, and 11 bases lay in between. The length of the CDR3 is 13 residues. Germline V gene data show CDR1 as SGHRS and CDR2 as YFSETQ. DNA for the CDR3: TGCGCCAGCAGCTACGGGGTCGGGGAGACCCAGTACTTC. As protein: CASSYGVGETQYF.

The chain is built from TRBV4-2 and TRBJ2-5; the match to TRBD1 covers 10 bases. The CDR3 covers 16 residues. With V trimmed by 0 bases and J by 4 bases, 5 bases remained unmatched. CDR1 and CDR2 from the germline V gene are LGHNA and YNFKEQ. CDR3 in DNA: TGTGCCAGCAGCCAAGAGGGACAGGGGATTCGAGAGACCCAGTACTTC. Protein: CASSQEGQGIRETQYF.

The chain links TRBV6-2 or TRBV6-3 to TRBJ2-3, with 14 bases lining up with TRBD2. The J segment lost 3 bases and the V segment lost 5 bases, leaving 13 bases of the junction unmatched. The CDR3 covers 19 residues. Germline V gene lookup returns CDR1 MNHEY and CDR2 SVGEGT. CDR3 coding DNA: TGTGCCAGCAGTCCAGGGACTAGCGGGGGCCCCTCGGGGACAGATACGCAGTATTTT. Its translation: CASSPGTSGGPSGTDTQYF.

Only one count was recorded for this clone. The DNA of the CDR3 is TGCAGCGTCCAACGAGGCCGGAATGAAAAACTGTTTTTT. Its translation is CSVQRGRNEKLFF. The chain combines TRBV29-1 with TRBJ1-4; D gene uncertain. Germline CDR1 reads SQVTM; CDR2 reads ANQGSEA. Trimming pared 6 bases from V and 5 bases from J, leaving 13 bases between. This CDR3 spans 13 amino acids.

The V call is TRBV27, the J call TRBJ1-1, with 7 bases that match TRBD1. The germline V gene encodes CDR1 MNHEY and CDR2 SMNVEV (reference sequence). The CDR3 spans 14 residues. V lost 5 bases to trimming and J lost 7 bases; unmatched junction nucleotides: 10. DNA of the CDR3: TGTGCCAGCAGTCCCTACGGACAGGAGTTTGAAGCTTTCTTT. Its translation: CASSPYGQEFEAFF.

The DNA for the CDR3 is TGTGCCAGCAGCTTCCCCGGTCCGGAGACCCAGTACTTC. It encodes CASSFPGPETQYF. This chain uses TRBV7-9 with TRBJ2-5; D uncertain. Germline V gene lookup returns CDR1 SEHNR and CDR2 FQNEAQ (reference sequence). The V end lost 3 bases, the J end lost 5 bases, and 10 bases lay between the germline ends. The CDR3 extends over 13 amino acids.

The genes are TRBV5-1 and TRBJ2-1; no clear D. The V end lost 4 bases, the J end lost 9 bases, and 17 bases lay between the germline ends. CDR1 and CDR2 (germline): SGHRS, YFSETQ. The CDR3 contains 14 residues. CDR3 coding DNA: TGCGCCAGCAGCCAAAATGCCGCTGGCAGTGAGCAGTTCTTC. Translated: CASSQNAAGSEQFF.

This chain links TRBV12-3 or TRBV12-4 with TRBJ1-2; 8 bases agree with TRBD1. The CDR3 sequence is 11 residues long. V was pared by 5 bases and J by 13 bases, with 6 bases of the junction left unmatched. The CDR3 DNA sequence: TGTGCCAGCAGTCTGGACAGGGCGGTCACCTTC. Protein product: CASSLDRAVTF.

In its sample, this clone was seen once. The chain links TRBV18 to TRBJ2-5; 11 nucleotides line up with TRBD2. The CDR3 covers 15 residues. The V and J ends lost 6 bases and 5 bases, in that order; junction bases with no gene match: 8. The germline V gene has CDR1 KGHSH and CDR2 LQKENI. The CDR3 DNA is TGTGCCAGCTCCCTTAGCGGGGGGGCCCGGGAGACCCAGTACTTC. Translation: CASSLSGGARETQYF.

The genes are TRBV18 and TRBJ2-1, with 9 positions matching TRBD2. CDR1 is KGHSH, CDR2 LQKENI, per germline. The V segment lost 3 bases and the J segment 8 bases; nucleotides outside the gene matches: 8. The CDR3 is made up of 15 amino acids. The CDR3 sequence is CASSPPFSGSYEQFF. CDR3 sequence (DNA): TGTGCCAGCTCACCGCCATTTAGCGGGAGTTATGAGCAGTTCTTC. Complete variable domain (other parts from reference TRBV18 and TRBJ2-1): NAGVMQNPRHLVRRRGQEARLRCSPMKGHSHVYWYRQLPEEGLKFMVYLQKENIIDESGMPKERFSAEFPKEGPSILRIQQVVRGDSAAYFCASSPPFSGSYEQFFGPGTRLTVL.

This chain's CDR3 is CASSQDGPGGYTF. The CDR3 region has the DNA TGTGCCAGCAGCCAAGACGGGCCGGGGGGCTACACCTTC. This chain links TRBV4-2 with TRBJ1-2; D is unresolved. Trimming stripped 0 bases from V and 8 bases from J, with 10 bases between. The CDR3 is made up of 13 amino acids. Germline assignment: CDR1 LGHNA and CDR2 YNFKEQ.

The rearrangement joins TRBV7-8 to TRBJ1-6; D remains ambiguous. The germline CDR1 and CDR2 sequences are SGHVS and FQNEAQ. V was pared by 0 bases and J by 7 bases, with 16 bases between. There are 17 residues in the CDR3. CDR3 loop: CASSLAPDPWSNSPLHF. The CDR3 DNA follows: TGTGCCAGCAGCTTAGCGCCGGACCCGTGGAGCAATTCACCCCTCCACTTT.

The CDR3 nucleotides are TGTGCCAGTAGTATATCTGAGACCACTGAAGCTTTCTTT. It codes for CASSISETTEAFF. V usage is TRBV19 and J usage is TRBJ1-1, with no clear D. V was trimmed by 2 bases and J by 4 bases, leaving 8 bases between them. The CDR3 totals 13 residues. The germline V gene encodes CDR1 LNHDA and CDR2 SQIVND (reference sequence).